One sample yielded the 21 T cell receptor beta chains listed below, sequenced in a study of CD8 T cell repertoires and HIV-1 epitope variants. Generated by immunoSEQ multiplex PCR, the TCRdb table keeps only in-frame clones and is missing some. This table holds 5,800 or so clones, 55% to 65% found once. The antigens for these receptors are not known. Sequencing was carried out using cultured CD8+ T cells derived from PBMCs. These receptor sequences come from a male donor with HIV.

A note on this clone: This same CDR3 is encoded by further DNA sequences in the sample. This chain links TRBV5-4 with TRBJ1-2; D call uncertain. Germline lookup yields CDR1 SGHNT and CDR2 YYREEE (reference sequence). V was trimmed by 3 bases and J by 0 bases, leaving 12 bases between them. The CDR3 length is 15 residues. CDR3 sequence reads: CASSSGRSANYGYTF. CDR3 sequence (DNA): TGTGCCAGCAGCTCTGGGCGCTCAGCTAACTATGGCTACACCTTC.

The CDR3 here is CASSFRENEQFF. CDR3 bases: TGTGCCAGCAGCTTCAGGGAAAATGAGCAGTTCTTC. The chain recombines TRBV5-6 with TRBJ2-1; possibly TRBD1 for D (5 bases). The CDR3 loop spans 12 amino acids. The germline CDR1 and CDR2 sequences are SGHDT and YYEEEE. Trimming took 2 bases from V and 7 from J, leaving 7 bases between them.

This chain links TRBV29-1 with TRBJ2-7, with D perhaps TRBD2 (5 bases). The V and J ends lost 0 bases and 3 bases respectively, with 9 bases between them. Germline loops: CDR1 SQVTM, CDR2 ANQGSEA. This CDR3 has 13 amino acids. The CDR3 here is CSVEEAGHYEQYF. CDR3 nucleotide sequence: TGCAGCGTTGAAGAGGCGGGCCACTACGAGCAGTACTTC.

This clone was found once. The rearrangement joins TRBV6-1 to TRBJ1-1; D not certain. The length of the CDR3 is 15 residues. V dropped 4 bases and J dropped 0 bases, with 12 bases sitting between them. Germline V lookup: CDR1 MNHNS, CDR2 SASEGT. The CDR3 sequence: CASSAQDLMNTEAFF. Here the CDR3 DNA reads TGTGCCAGCAGTGCGCAGGACCTAATGAACACTGAAGCTTTCTTT.

CDR3 bases: TGTGCCAGCAGTTATAATTCTGGGTCGGGTGAAAAACTGTTTTTT. Its translation is CASSYNSGSGEKLFF. V usage is TRBV6-5 and J usage is TRBJ1-4; D call uncertain. The CDR3 spans 15 residues. V gave up 3 bases and J gave up 7 bases, with 15 bases separating them. The germline gives CDR1 MNHEY, CDR2 SVGAGI.

CDR3: CASSLEGRGGTDTQYF. CDR3 nucleotides: TGTGCCAGCAGCTTAGAAGGCAGAGGGGGCACAGATACGCAGTATTTT. The rearrangement links TRBV11-1 to TRBJ2-3; D may match TRBD1 or TRBD2 (5 bases each). The CDR3 runs to 16 residues. The germline V gene has CDR1 SGHAT and CDR2 FQDESV (reference sequence). Trimming left V 1 base short and J 1 base short, with 12 bases between.

The chain links TRBV4-3 to TRBJ1-4; TRBD1 aligns across 8 bases. The V segment lost 3 bases and the J segment 8 bases; nucleotides outside the gene matches: 8. The V gene's germline CDR1 is LGHNA and CDR2 YSLEER. CDR3 size: 15 residues. The CDR3 DNA reads TGCGCCAGCAGCCAGGCAGGGGGCGCCGAGGAAAAACTGTTTTTT. Protein product: CASSQAGGAEEKLFF.

The chain employs TRBV7-9 and TRBJ2-7; tentatively, D is TRBD2 (5 bases). CDR3 length equals 12 residues. The germline V and J ends were trimmed by 4 bases and 2 bases, with 6 bases remaining between them. Germline V gene sequence: CDR1 SEHNR, CDR2 FQNEAQ (reference sequence). The CDR3 loop reads CASSYGTYEQYF. The CDR3 bases are TGTGCCAGCAGCTACGGGACCTACGAGCAGTACTTC.

This chain connects TRBV25-1 to TRBJ2-3; D gene uncertain. In germline, CDR1 is MGHDK, CDR2 SYGVNS. Trimming stripped 6 bases from V and 2 bases from J, with 3 bases between. The CDR3 loop spans 11 amino acids. The CDR3 sequence: CASSVTDTQYF. The CDR3 coding sequence is TGTGCCAGCAGCGTCACAGATACGCAGTATTTT.

This rearrangement joins TRBV6-5 to TRBJ2-7; D possibly corresponds to TRBD2 (5 bases). CDR1 and CDR2 (germline): MNHEY, SVGAGI. Deletions cut 10 bases from V and 4 bases from J, with 17 bases between. This CDR3 has 13 amino acids. The CDR3 sequence is CATSVGVGYEQYF. For the CDR3, the DNA is TGTGCCACCTCGGTCGGGGTTGGGTACGAGCAGTACTTC.

The count of this clone is one. This sequence joins TRBV28 and TRBJ1-4, with D possibly TRBD1 on 5 matching bases. Trimming cost V 3 bases and J 6 bases, with 14 bases left between them. CDR1 and CDR2 from the germline V gene are MDHEN and SYDVKM. The CDR3 consists of 15 residues. This chain's CDR3 is CASSFSWGSDEKLFF. CDR3 DNA sequence: TGTGCCAGCAGTTTTTCATGGGGGTCTGATGAAAAACTGTTTTTT.

J is TRBJ2-7 and V is TRBV28; 10 bases match TRBD2. The CDR3 is 16 residues long. CDR1 is MDHEN, CDR2 SYDVKM, per germline. The V segment lost 4 bases and the J segment 1 base; nucleotides outside the gene matches: 7. The CDR3 region has the DNA TGTGCCAGCAGTTCTTTAGCGGGAGGACGTTCCTACGAGCAGTACTTC. It is translated as CASSSLAGGRSYEQYF.

The J gene is TRBJ2-7, the V gene TRBV6-5; TRBD1 matches at 9 bases. This CDR3 contains 14 residues. In germline, CDR1 is MNHEY, CDR2 SVGAGI. After removal of 8 bases from V and 5 bases from J, the junction contained 10 bases not matched to a gene. The CDR3 DNA reads as TGTGCCAGCCGCTTCCGGGACAGGGACAACGAGCAGTACTTC. Its translation is CASRFRDRDNEQYF.

This chain uses TRBV7-6 with TRBJ2-3; TRBD2 aligns across 7 bases. Germline trimming cut 2 bases from V and 3 bases from J; bases unmatched to any gene: 5. The V gene's germline CDR1 is SGHVS and CDR2 FNYEAQ. The CDR3 is 15 amino acids. The CDR3 bases are TGTGCCAGCAGCTTAAATGTGGGGGGGACAGATACGCAGTATTTT. As protein: CASSLNVGGTDTQYF.

This clone was seen a handful of times. V is TRBV14 and J is TRBJ2-7, with D perhaps TRBD2 (7 bases). Germline V CDR1 and CDR2: SGHDN, FVKESK. The CDR3 runs 16 residues. Trimming took 0 bases from V and 1 from J, leaving 13 bases between them. The CDR3 DNA sequence: TGTGCCAGCAGCCAAGATTGGGGAGGGGGTTCCTACGAGCAGTACTTC. Translating it yields CASSQDWGGGSYEQYF.

A single count supports this clone. The chain has TRBV2 and TRBJ2-5; D remains ambiguous. CDR3 length: 17 amino acids. Germline V lookup: CDR1 SNHLY, CDR2 FYNNEI. V was clipped by 0 bases and J by 3 bases, with 17 bases between them. This CDR3 reads CASSEAKLAGLEETQYF. CDR3 nucleotides: TGTGCCAGCAGTGAAGCTAAACTGGCCGGCTTAGAAGAGACCCAGTACTTC.

The chain recombines TRBV25-1 with TRBJ1-2; TRBD1 matches 7 bases. V lost 9 bases, J lost 3 bases, and 10 bases stayed unmatched. The CDR3 runs to 14 residues. Germline CDR1 is MGHDK and CDR2 is SYGVNS. The CDR3 nucleotides are TGTGCCAGTTTTTCATCCGGGACAGACTATGGCTACACCTTC. Protein product: CASFSSGTDYGYTF.

This clone has just one count. The gene calls are TRBV4-3 and TRBJ1-6; 9 bases align to TRBD1. With 4 bases clipped from V and 5 bases from J, the junction kept 3 bases outside the gene matches. CDR3 length: 15 amino acids. Germline lookup yields CDR1 LGHNA and CDR2 YSLEER. CDR3 residues: CASSPGTGNNSPLHF. The CDR3 nucleotides are TGCGCCAGCAGCCCCGGGACAGGGAATAATTCACCCCTCCACTTT.

CDR3 bases: TGTGCCAGCAGCTTATCGGGGGGGCAAGAGACCCAGTACTTC. Its translation is CASSLSGGQETQYF. The chain uses TRBV7-2 and TRBJ2-5; 8 bases align to TRBD2. The CDR3 length is 14 residues. Germline V gene data show CDR1 as SGHTA and CDR2 as FQGNSA. The V gene end was trimmed by 2 bases and the J gene end by 2 bases; junction bases not matched to a gene: 1. Full variable domain (missing parts from reference TRBV7-2 and TRBJ2-5): GAGVSQSPSNKVTEKGKDVELRCDPISGHTALYWYRQSLGQGLEFLIYFQGNSAPDKSGLPSDRFSAERTGGSVSTLTIQRTQQEDSAVYLCASSLSGGQETQYFGPGTRLLVL.

This clone counts as medium-sized (0.01 to 0.1%). Its ends do not fully match the called genes, so a read error is possible. This chain links TRBV7-9 with TRBJ1-6; perhaps TRBD1 as D (5 bases). In germline, CDR1 is SEHNR, CDR2 FQNEAQ (reference sequence). The CDR3 contains 16 residues. This chain's CDR3 is CASSFTTTAYDSPLHF. CDR3 DNA: TGTGCCAGCAGTTTCACGACGACAGCCTATGATTCACCCCTCCACTTT.

This clone turned up a few times. This sequence joins TRBV10-3 and TRBJ1-2; possibly TRBD1 for D (6 bases). Trimming pared 5 bases from V and 6 bases from J, leaving 22 bases between. CDR3 length: 16 residues. The germline V gene has CDR1 ENHRY and CDR2 SYGVKD. DNA for the CDR3: TGTGCCATCAGTCCTCAACTCGGAGAGGGGGTAAATGGCTACACCTTC. This encodes CAISPQLGEGVNGYTF.